Presented here are 17 T cell receptor beta chains from one specimen sequenced in a study of shared clonotypes between healthy human individuals. Generated by immunoSEQ multiplex PCR, the TCRdb table keeps only in-frame clones and is missing some. The sample lists roughly 2 million clones, 85% to 95% occurring once. Sequenced input: naive CD4+ T cells sorted from blood. Subset described: CD45RA+ positively selected. The receptors originated from a man younger than 35 in good health.

The genes are TRBV11-2 and TRBJ2-5; the D is unclear. TRBJ2-7 matches the DNA end more closely, so the J call is doubtful. Looked up from germline, CDR1 is SGHAT and CDR2 is FQNNGV. The CDR3 contains 15 residues. The chain's CDR3 is CASSHNGPVLYEQYF. The CDR3 DNA is TGTGCCAGCAGCCATAATGGCCCCGTCTTGTACGAGCAGTACTTC.

On this clone itself: Other DNA variants within this sample encode the same CDR3. The CDR3 here is CASSTGTQETQYF. The CDR3 nucleotides read TGTGCCAGTAGTACGGGGACTCAAGAGACCCAGTACTTC. The chain uses TRBV19 and TRBJ2-5; tentative D call: TRBD2 (6 bases). The V gene's germline CDR1 is LNHDA and CDR2 SQIVND (reference sequence). Deletions cut 4 bases from V and 2 bases from J, with 8 bases between. This CDR3 comprises 13 residues.

CDR3 region: CASSVGLASTDTQYF. The CDR3, as DNA: TGCGCCAGCAGTGTGGGGCTAGCGAGCACAGATACGCAGTATTTT. The V call is TRBV10-1, the J call TRBJ2-3, with D possibly being TRBD2 (6 bases). V was clipped by 4 bases and J by 0 bases, with 11 bases between them. CDR3 length: 15 residues. Germline assignment: CDR1 WNHNN and CDR2 SYGVQD (reference sequence).

The V gene is TRBV7-8, the J gene TRBJ2-2, with 10 positions matching TRBD1. Trimming cost V 5 bases and J 3 bases; bases outside gene matches: 6. The length of the CDR3 is 16 residues. Per the germline V gene, CDR1 is SGHVS and CDR2 is FQNEAQ. The CDR3 sequence is CASSPDRGRHTGELFF. CDR3 sequence (DNA): TGTGCCAGCAGCCCCGACAGGGGGCGACACACCGGGGAGCTGTTTTTT.

The rearrangement joins TRBV30 to TRBJ2-5, with TRBD2 matching 12 bases. The junction had 0 bases not matched to a gene; V was cut back by 0 bases and J by 4 bases. The CDR3 runs 14 residues. Germline assignment: CDR1 GTSNPN and CDR2 SVGIG (reference sequence). CDR3 amino acids: CAWSVGLAGETQYF. In DNA, the CDR3 is TGTGCCTGGAGTGTGGGACTAGCGGGAGAGACCCAGTACTTC.

V usage is TRBV27 and J usage is TRBJ1-5; the match to TRBD1 covers 11 bases. CDR3 size: 16 residues. The germline V gene encodes CDR1 MNHEY and CDR2 SMNVEV (reference sequence). With V trimmed by 6 bases and J by 4 bases, 8 bases remained unmatched. CDR3: CASSPWTGGWNQPQHF. Written as DNA, the CDR3 is TGTGCCAGCAGCCCTTGGACAGGGGGCTGGAATCAGCCCCAGCATTTT.

This clone has a single count. This chain joins TRBV19 and TRBJ2-5, with D possibly matching TRBD2 (6 bases). Germline loops: CDR1 LNHDA, CDR2 SQIVND (reference sequence). Trimming stripped 6 bases from V and 4 bases from J, with 12 bases between. The CDR3 extends over 13 amino acids. In DNA form, the CDR3 reads TGTGCCAGTAGGGTGGGAGGATCAGAGACCCAGTACTTC. This translates into CASRVGGSETQYF.

The chain combines TRBV5-1 with TRBJ1-4, with D tentatively TRBD1 (5 bases). The CDR3 has 15 residues. With 0 bases removed from V and 8 bases from J, the gap between germline ends came to 14 bases. Germline V gives CDR1 SGHRS, CDR2 YFSETQ. For the CDR3, the DNA is TGCGCCAGCAGCTTGGAGCGTACAGGAGGCGAAAAACTGTTTTTT. This encodes CASSLERTGGEKLFF.

This sequence joins TRBV5-1 and TRBJ2-7; 7 bases are a match to TRBD1. V trimming: 5 bases; J trimming: 4 bases; junction bases outside the gene matches: 9. Germline-derived CDR1 and CDR2 are SGHRS and YFSETQ. This CDR3 spans 14 amino acids. The CDR3: CASRPEDRLYEQYF. The CDR3 bases are TGCGCCAGCAGACCCGAGGACAGGTTGTACGAGCAGTACTTC.

This chain connects TRBV25-1 to TRBJ2-1; weak D call: TRBD2 (6 bases). This CDR3 is built from 13 residues. Per germline, CDR1 MGHDK and CDR2 SYGVNS. The V end lost 4 bases, the J end lost 6 bases, and 10 bases lay between the germline ends. The CDR3, as DNA: TGTGCCAGCAGTGCCCTGGGGGGCAATGAGCAGTTCTTC. It translates to CASSALGGNEQFF.

V gene TRBV9 combines with J gene TRBJ2-2, with 10 positions matching TRBD2. Trimming at V came to 0 bases and at J to 6 bases, leaving 5 bases not matched to a gene. Germline V lookup: CDR1 SGDLS, CDR2 YYNGEE. CDR3 length equals 16 residues. The CDR3 bases are TGTGCCAGCAGCGTAGTACCTAGCGGGGGAGCCGGGGAGCTGTTTTTT. It is translated as CASSVVPSGGAGELFF.

The rearrangement uses TRBV28 and TRBJ2-2, with TRBD2 matching over 14 bases. Germline V gene sequence: CDR1 MDHEN, CDR2 SYDVKM. The junction had 9 bases not matched to a gene; V was cut back by 6 bases and J by 0 bases. The CDR3 contains 19 residues. Here the CDR3 reads CASSTLGLAGDANTGELFF. The CDR3 DNA follows: TGTGCCAGCAGCACCCTGGGACTAGCGGGGGACGCGAACACCGGGGAGCTGTTTTTT.

The rearrangement uses TRBV9 and TRBJ1-2, with D perhaps matching TRBD1 (6 bases). Germline-derived CDR1 and CDR2 are SGDLS and YYNGEE. The CDR3 consists of 15 residues. The V gene lost 0 bases and the J gene lost 8 bases, with 17 bases spanning the gap. CDR3 nucleotide sequence: TGTGCCAGCAGCGTAGCTACAGCGACAGGCCGGGGCTACACCTTC. Translation gives CASSVATATGRGYTF.

The chain is built from TRBV7-6 and TRBJ1-2; D is possibly TRBD1 (5 bases). The CDR3 is 14 residues long. The germline V gene has CDR1 SGHVS and CDR2 FNYEAQ. Deletions cut 1 base from V and 6 bases from J, with 12 bases between. This CDR3 reads CASSLGGGTNGYTF. CDR3 bases: TGTGCCAGCAGCTTAGGTGGGGGGACGAATGGCTACACCTTC.

J is TRBJ1-4 and V is TRBV7-8, with TRBD1 as a possible D gene (5 bases). The CDR3 loop spans 16 amino acids. In germline, CDR1 is SGHVS, CDR2 FQNEAQ. V gave up 3 bases and J gave up 2 bases, with 13 bases separating them. The CDR3: CASSLGGMRTNEKLFF. The CDR3 DNA is TGTGCCAGCAGCTTGGGGGGGATGAGGACTAATGAAAAACTGTTTTTT.

The chain employs TRBV5-4 and TRBJ2-7; the match to TRBD2 covers 7 bases. This CDR3 has 12 amino acids. Trimming at V came to 4 bases and at J to 3 bases, leaving 1 base not matched to a gene. CDR1 and CDR2 (germline): SGHNT, YYREEE (reference sequence). The CDR3 region has the DNA TGTGCCAGCAGCCGGGGGGACTACGAGCAGTACTTC. Translation: CASSRGDYEQYF.

The chain couples TRBV11-2 to TRBJ2-1; TRBD1 or TRBD2 may be the D gene (5 bases each). The germline V and J ends were trimmed by 5 bases and 2 bases, with 16 bases remaining between them. This CDR3 comprises 16 residues. In germline, CDR1 is SGHAT, CDR2 FQNNGV. CDR3 bases: TGTGCCAGCAGCCACTTGGGGGAGTACCCCTACAATGAGCAGTTCTTC. Residues: CASSHLGEYPYNEQFF. Full variable domain (remainder filled in from reference TRBV11-2 and TRBJ2-1): EAGVAQSPRYKIIEKRQSVAFWCNPISGHATLYWYQQILGQGPKLLIQFQNNGVVDDSQLPKDRFSAERLKGVDSTLKIQPAKLEDSAVYLCASSHLGEYPYNEQFFGPGTRLTVL.